This TCR beta chain was found in a study of beta chain features in type 1 diabetes. Study-wide findings and caveats: Patients' naive, central memory and Treg TCRB repertoires seemed closer to one another than those of healthy donors. TCRB CDR3 length was moderately but significantly reduced in all four CD4+ subsets of Type 1 diabetes patients.

TCRB transcripts that were expressed got sequenced, as all of the isolated RNA had been reverse transcribed. Clones were read by immunoSEQ multiplex PCR, and TCRdb kept only the in-frame ones, dropping some. The profile covers approximately 260,000 clones, with 24% appearing a single time and 0.012% taken by the ten largest. To note about this clone: Its target is unknown.

The clonotype comes from a woman in her twenties or thirties with type 1 diabetes. Source material: naive CD4+ T cells from blood.

This CDR3 reads CSVLITGGAANYGYTF. The CDR3 DNA is TGCAGCGTGCTGATTACAGGGGGCGCTGCCAACTATGGCTACACCTTC. The chain carries TRBV29-1 and TRBJ1-2; 9 positions agree with TRBD1. V shed 6 bases, J shed 2 bases, and the junction held 13 bases outside the gene matches. This CDR3 has 16 amino acids. Germline V gene data show CDR1 as SQVTM and CDR2 as ANQGSEA.